Below, 14 T cell receptor beta chains from the same sample are listed, as sequenced in a study of T cell responses to AZD1222 COVID-19 vaccine. The data were produced by immunoSEQ multiplex PCR, yet TCRdb's version contains in-frame clones alone and is incomplete. In the table there are some 49,000 clones, about 80% of which are singletons. The sequenced sample was peripheral blood, obtained on day 0 of AZD1222 vaccination. These receptors were taken from an adult in good health.

The V and J genes are TRBV19 and TRBJ1-2; 8 bases map to TRBD1. J gave up 7 bases and V 5 bases, and 9 bases lay outside the gene matches. The germline CDR1 and CDR2 sequences are LNHDA and SQIVND (reference sequence). This CDR3 is 14 amino acids long. CDR3 amino acids: CASSLLTGAAGYTF. In DNA form, the CDR3 reads TGTGCCAGTAGTTTATTGACAGGGGCCGCTGGCTACACCTTC.

This clone was counted a few times. The chain has TRBV5-7 and TRBJ2-5; D gene ambiguous. TRBV5-7 carries the ORF label, with uncertain function. The CDR3 loop spans 14 amino acids. V lost 7 bases and J lost 4, with 17 bases in between. The CDR3 region has the DNA TGTGCCAGCCGGCCCGGGTCCCCCCGAGAGACCCAGTACTTC. It codes for CASRPGSPRETQYF.

This clone has just one count. V usage is TRBV5-1 and J usage is TRBJ1-1; a possible D gene is TRBD1 (5 bases). CDR1 and CDR2 (germline): SGHRS, YFSETQ. This CDR3 region has 15 residues. Trimming took off 4 bases at V and 1 base at J, with 14 bases between the two ends. CDR3 amino acids: CASSLSGPTNTEAFF. The CDR3 DNA follows: TGCGCCAGCAGCCTCTCGGGGCCAACGAACACTGAAGCTTTCTTT.

J is TRBJ2-7 and V is TRBV24-1; weak D call: TRBD2 (6 bases). Germline assignment: CDR1 KGHDR and CDR2 SFDVKD. The V end lost 4 bases, the J end lost 0 bases, and 12 bases lay between the germline ends. The CDR3 totals 15 residues. The CDR3 sequence: CATSDGTGISYEQYF. CDR3 in DNA: TGTGCCACCAGTGACGGGACTGGGATCTCCTACGAGCAGTACTTC.

This chain links TRBV6-2 or TRBV6-3 with TRBJ1-1; D call uncertain. Trimming pared 5 bases from V and 1 base from J, leaving 8 bases between. The CDR3 loop spans 13 amino acids. Looked up from germline, CDR1 is MNHEY and CDR2 is SVGEGT. CDR3 sequence: CASSPAQNTEAFF. The CDR3 DNA follows: TGTGCCAGCAGTCCCGCCCAGAACACTGAAGCTTTCTTT.

V gene TRBV5-1 combines with J gene TRBJ1-1; 8 bases fit TRBD1. Germline V gene lookup returns CDR1 SGHRS and CDR2 YFSETQ. The length of the CDR3 is 15 residues. Unmatched junction bases numbered 13, after V lost 1 base and J lost 11 bases. The CDR3 DNA sequence: TGCGCCAGCAGCTTGAGGACAGGGATGAAACTGTGGGCTTTCTTT. Protein: CASSLRTGMKLWAFF.

This clone has more than one count but fewer than ten. This rearrangement joins TRBV2 to TRBJ2-1; 9 nucleotides line up with TRBD2. V shed 3 bases, J shed 1 base, and the junction held 7 bases outside the gene matches. This CDR3 contains 17 residues. CDR1 SNHLY and CDR2 FYNNEI come from the germline V gene. The CDR3 DNA is TGTGCCAGCAGTGAGATTGCTAGCGGGGCTTCCTACAATGAGCAGTTCTTC. It codes for CASSEIASGASYNEQFF.

This chain uses TRBV28 with TRBJ1-1; D call uncertain. Between the trimmed V and J ends, which lost 6 bases and 7 bases, there was a span of 12 bases. The CDR3 is made up of 12 amino acids. The germline gives CDR1 MDHEN, CDR2 SYDVKM. The CDR3 DNA follows: TGTGCCAGCAGCCCCAAGGAATATGAAGCTTTCTTT. Translated: CASSPKEYEAFF.

The chain couples TRBV3-1 (or the pseudogene TRBV3-2) to TRBJ1-4; D call uncertain. Trimming pared 4 bases from V and 0 bases from J, leaving 9 bases between. The CDR3 length is 15 residues. Germline V CDR1 and CDR2: LGHDT, YNNKEL (reference sequence). The CDR3 nucleotides are TGTGCCAGCAGCCCAACACAATCAACTAATGAAAAACTGTTTTTT. The encoded protein is CASSPTQSTNEKLFF.

The chain uses TRBV6-1 and TRBJ1-4; weak D call: TRBD1 (5 bases). The germline gives CDR1 MNHNS, CDR2 SASEGT. This CDR3 has 17 amino acids. Trimming stripped 0 bases from V and 5 bases from J, with 16 bases between. The CDR3 sequence: CASSEAPETVGNEKLFF. The CDR3 region has the DNA TGTGCCAGCAGTGAAGCGCCCGAGACAGTAGGAAATGAAAAACTGTTTTTT.

In this sample, this clone turned up a few times. The chain carries TRBV5-6 and TRBJ2-1, with no clear D. CDR3 length: 13 residues. The germline gives CDR1 SGHDT, CDR2 YYEEEE. V was clipped by 1 base and J by 3 bases, with 5 bases between them. The CDR3 bases are TGTGCCAGCAGCTTGACGCTCTACAATGAGCAGTTCTTC. It specifies CASSLTLYNEQFF.

The chain joins TRBV6-5 to TRBJ2-3; 8 bases align to TRBD1. This CDR3 has 16 amino acids. The V gene end was trimmed by 0 bases and the J gene end by 8 bases; junction bases not matched to a gene: 10. CDR1 is MNHEY and CDR2 is SVGAGI in the germline V gene. In DNA, the CDR3 is TGTGCCAGCAGTTACTCAGGGCAGGGGGCGCCGATTACGCAGTATTTT. Translating gives CASSYSGQGAPITQYF.

The V and J genes are TRBV5-4 and TRBJ2-1; 12 bases map to TRBD2. V gave up 9 bases and J gave up 5 bases; unmatched junction bases: 9. There are 15 residues in the CDR3. Looked up from germline, CDR1 is SGHNT and CDR2 is YYREEE (reference sequence). CDR3 protein: CATRPSGGAHNEQFF. The CDR3 DNA follows: TGTGCCACCAGGCCTAGCGGGGGGGCCCACAATGAGCAGTTCTTC.

V usage is TRBV15 and J usage is TRBJ1-5; 7 bases line up with TRBD1. V lost 4 bases to trimming and J lost 7 bases; unmatched junction nucleotides: 7. The germline V gene has CDR1 LNHNV and CDR2 YYDKDF (reference sequence). The CDR3 extends over 14 amino acids. CDR3 protein: CATSMTGPHQPQHF. DNA for the CDR3: TGTGCCACCAGCATGACAGGGCCCCACCAGCCCCAGCATTTT.